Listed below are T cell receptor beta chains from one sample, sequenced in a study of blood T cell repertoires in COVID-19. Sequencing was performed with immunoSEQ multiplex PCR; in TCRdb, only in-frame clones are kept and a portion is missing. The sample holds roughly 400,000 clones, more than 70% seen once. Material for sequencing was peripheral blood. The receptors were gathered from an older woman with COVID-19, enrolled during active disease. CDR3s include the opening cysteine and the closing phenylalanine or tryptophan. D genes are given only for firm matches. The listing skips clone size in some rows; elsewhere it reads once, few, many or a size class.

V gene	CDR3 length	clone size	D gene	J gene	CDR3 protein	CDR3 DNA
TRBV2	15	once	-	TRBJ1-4	CASRPQGRANEKLFF	TGTGCCAGCAGACCGCAGGGGAGGGCTAATGAAAAACTGTTTTTT
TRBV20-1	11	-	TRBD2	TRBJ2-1	CSSGAVNEQFF	TGCAGTAGCGGGGCTGTGAATGAGCAGTTCTTC
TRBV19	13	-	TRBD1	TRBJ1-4	CASSGQGWEKLFF	TGTGCCAGTAGTGGACAGGGATGGGAAAAACTGTTTTTT
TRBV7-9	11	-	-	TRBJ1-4	CASSLEDILFF	TGTGCCAGCAGCTTAGAAGACATTCTGTTTTTT
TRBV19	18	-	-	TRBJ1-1	CASSIGVVGGRRNTEAFF	TGTGCCAGTAGTATAGGGGTTGTAGGGGGACGGAGGAACACTGAAGCTTTCTTT
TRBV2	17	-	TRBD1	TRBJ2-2	CASIQNSGTGRTGELFF	TGTGCCAGCATACAAAACTCCGGGACAGGGAGGACCGGGGAGCTGTTTTTT
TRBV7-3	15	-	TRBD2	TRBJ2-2	CASSSRGVNTGELFF	TGTGCCAGCAGCTCCCGGGGGGTGAACACCGGGGAGCTGTTTTTT
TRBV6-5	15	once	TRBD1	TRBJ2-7	CASRVGQGMTYEQYF	TGTGCCAGCAGGGTCGGACAGGGAATGACCTACGAGCAGTACTTC
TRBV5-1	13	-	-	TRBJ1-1	CASSLGGPTEAFF	TGCGCCAGCAGCCTGGGGGGCCCCACTGAAGCTTTCTTT
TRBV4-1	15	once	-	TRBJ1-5	CASSQDLGPQSPQHF	TGCGCCAGCAGCCAAGATCTTGGCCCCCAATCACCCCAGCATTTT
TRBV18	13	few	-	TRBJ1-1	CASSGTRGTEAFF	TGTGCCAGCTCAGGAACGCGAGGCACTGAAGCTTTCTTT
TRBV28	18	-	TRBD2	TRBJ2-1	CASTITSGGSPTYNEQFF	TGTGCCAGCACCATTACTAGCGGGGGGTCACCTACCTACAATGAGCAGTTCTTC
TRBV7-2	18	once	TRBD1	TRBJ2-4	CASSNTGTGGLAKNIQYF	TGTGCCAGCAGCAATACAGGAACAGGGGGACTAGCCAAAAACATTCAGTACTTC
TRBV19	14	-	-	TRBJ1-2	CASRPQASPGGYTF	TGTGCCAGTAGACCACAAGCGTCACCGGGTGGCTACACCTTC
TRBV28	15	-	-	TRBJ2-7	CASSYTPTGLYEQYF	TGTGCCAGCAGTTACACTCCTACAGGGCTCTACGAGCAGTACTTC
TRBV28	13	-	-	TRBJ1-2	CASSLRDLRGYTF	TGTGCCAGCAGTTTAAGGGACTTGAGAGGCTACACCTTC
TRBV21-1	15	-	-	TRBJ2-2	CASSKREANTGELFF	TGTGCCAGCAGCAAAAGGGAGGCGAACACCGGGGAGCTGTTTTTT
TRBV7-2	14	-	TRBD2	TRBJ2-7	CASSPSGGDYEQYF	TGTGCCAGCAGCCCTAGCGGGGGCGATTACGAGCAGTACTTC
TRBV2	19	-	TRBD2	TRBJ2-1	CASRGRSGPGTSDYNEQFF	TGTGCCAGCAGGGGACGTAGTGGACCCGGGACTAGCGACTACAATGAGCAGTTCTTC
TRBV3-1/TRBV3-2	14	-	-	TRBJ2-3	CASSQGLSTDTQYF	TGTGCCAGCAGCCAGGGACTGAGCACAGATACGCAGTATTTT
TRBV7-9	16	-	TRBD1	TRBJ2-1	CASSPILGQSYNEQFF	TGTGCCAGCAGCCCGATTTTGGGACAGTCCTACAATGAGCAGTTCTTC
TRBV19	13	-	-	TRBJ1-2	CASREGPGYGYTF	TGTGCCAGTAGGGAGGGCCCCGGCTATGGCTACACCTTC
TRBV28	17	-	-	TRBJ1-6	CASTSPWGGGVNSPLHF	TGTGCCAGCACCTCCCCGTGGGGAGGGGGTGTTAATTCACCCCTCCACTTT
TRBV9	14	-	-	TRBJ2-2	CASGSGSGTGELFF	TGTGCCAGCGGGAGTGGGTCGGGCACCGGGGAGCTGTTTTTT
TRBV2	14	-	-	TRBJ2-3	CASSEDGGQDTQYF	TGTGCCAGCAGTGAAGATGGAGGGCAAGATACGCAGTATTTT
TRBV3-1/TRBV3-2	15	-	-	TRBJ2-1	CASRDRAGAYNEQFF	TGTGCCAGCAGGGACCGGGCAGGGGCCTACAATGAGCAGTTCTTC
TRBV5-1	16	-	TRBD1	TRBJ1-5	CASSLSGTDSNQPQHF	TGCGCCAGCAGCCTCTCCGGGACAGATAGCAATCAGCCCCAGCATTTT
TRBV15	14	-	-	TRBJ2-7	CATSRDNGDHEQYF	TGTGCCACCAGCAGAGATAACGGGGATCACGAGCAGTACTTC
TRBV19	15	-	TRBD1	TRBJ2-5	CASSVDRGAVETQYF	TGTGCCAGTAGTGTTGACAGGGGAGCGGTGGAGACCCAGTACTTC
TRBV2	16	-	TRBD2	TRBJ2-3	CASVLAGGPRTDTQYF	TGTGCCAGCGTACTAGCGGGGGGGCCGCGCACAGATACGCAGTATTTT
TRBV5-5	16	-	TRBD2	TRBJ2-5	CASSILAGAAQETQYF	TGTGCCAGCAGCATCTTAGCGGGGGCGGCCCAAGAGACCCAGTACTTC
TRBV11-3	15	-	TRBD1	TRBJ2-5	CASSASGTGGETQYF	TGTGCCAGCAGCGCCTCCGGGACAGGGGGAGAGACCCAGTACTTC
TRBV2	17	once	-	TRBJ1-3	CASSKQALLNSGNTIYF	TGTGCCAGCAGTAAACAGGCCCTTTTGAACTCTGGAAACACCATATATTTT
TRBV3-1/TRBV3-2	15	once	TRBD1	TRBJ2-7	CASSPIGTAPYEQYF	TGTGCCAGCAGCCCCATTGGGACAGCCCCCTACGAGCAGTACTTC
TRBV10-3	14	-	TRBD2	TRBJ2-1	CAISLAGYYNEQFF	TGTGCCATCTCCCTAGCGGGGTATTACAATGAGCAGTTCTTC
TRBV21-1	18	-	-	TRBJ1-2	CASSPPGQGAPLVYGYTF	TGTGCCAGCAGCCCTCCGGGGCAGGGGGCACCCCTCGTCTATGGCTACACCTTC
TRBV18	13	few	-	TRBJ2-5	CASSGQYQETQYF	TGTGCCAGCTCAGGACAGTACCAAGAGACCCAGTACTTC
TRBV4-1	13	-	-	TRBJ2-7	CASSQMATYEQYF	TGCGCCAGCAGCCAGATGGCCACCTACGAGCAGTACTTC
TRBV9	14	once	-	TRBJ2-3	CASSVDQFTDTQYF	TGTGCCAGCAGCGTAGATCAGTTCACAGATACGCAGTATTTT
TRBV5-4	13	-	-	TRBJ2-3	CASSLNRGDTQYF	TGTGCCAGCAGCTTAAACCGAGGAGATACGCAGTATTTT
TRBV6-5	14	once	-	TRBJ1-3	CASSYRESGNTIYF	TGTGCCAGCAGTTACAGAGAATCTGGAAACACCATATATTTT
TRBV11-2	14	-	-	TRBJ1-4	CASSQTMPNEKLFF	TGTGCCAGCAGCCAGACAATGCCTAATGAAAAACTGTTTTTT
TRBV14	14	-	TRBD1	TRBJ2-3	CASSRDRVPDTQYF	TGTGCCAGCAGCCGGGACAGGGTCCCAGATACGCAGTATTTT
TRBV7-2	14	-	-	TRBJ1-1	CASSLGGPNTEAFF	TGTGCCAGCAGCTTAGGGGGGCCGAACACTGAAGCTTTCTTT
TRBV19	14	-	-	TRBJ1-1	CASSARDRNTEAFF	TGTGCCAGTAGTGCCCGAGACAGGAACACTGAAGCTTTCTTT
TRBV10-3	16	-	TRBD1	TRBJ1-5	CAISESGTGSNQPQHF	TGTGCCATCAGTGAGTCTGGGACAGGGAGCAATCAGCCCCAGCATTTT
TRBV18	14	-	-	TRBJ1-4	CASSPAGYGEKLFF	TGTGCCAGCTCACCCGCAGGGTACGGTGAAAAACTGTTTTTT
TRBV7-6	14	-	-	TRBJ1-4	CASSLEGLDEKLFF	TGTGCCAGCAGCTTAGAGGGGCTCGATGAAAAACTGTTTTTT
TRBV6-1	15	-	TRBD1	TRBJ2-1	CASSEVGTGGNEQFF	TGTGCCAGCAGTGAAGTGGGGACAGGGGGTAATGAGCAGTTCTTC
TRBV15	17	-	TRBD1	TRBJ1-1	CATSRPPGQGGNTEAFF	TGTGCCACCAGCAGACCACCGGGACAGGGGGGAAACACTGAAGCTTTCTTT
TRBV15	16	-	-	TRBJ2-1	CATSRDVTSSYNEQFF	TGTGCCACCAGCAGAGATGTTACAAGCTCCTACAATGAGCAGTTCTTC
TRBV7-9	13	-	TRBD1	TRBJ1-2	CASSSQGADGYTF	TGTGCCAGCAGCTCCCAGGGGGCCGATGGCTACACCTTC
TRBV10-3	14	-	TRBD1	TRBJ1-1	CAISDNLGTAEAFF	TGTGCCATCAGTGATAACCTCGGGACAGCTGAAGCTTTCTTT
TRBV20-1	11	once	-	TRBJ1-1	CSAQGRLEAFF	TGCAGTGCCCAGGGGCGCTTGGAAGCTTTCTTT
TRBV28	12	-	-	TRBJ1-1	CASLTQSTEAFF	TGTGCCAGCCTGACTCAAAGCACTGAAGCTTTCTTT
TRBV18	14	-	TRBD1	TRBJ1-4	CASSPGTGYEKLFF	TGTGCCAGCTCACCCGGGACAGGGTATGAAAAACTGTTTTTT
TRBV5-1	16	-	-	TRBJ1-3	CASSAGGSASGNTIYF	TGCGCCAGCAGCGCGGGAGGGTCCGCCTCTGGAAACACCATATATTTT
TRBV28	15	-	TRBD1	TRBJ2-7	CASSRPGQGSYEQYF	TGTGCCAGCAGTCGGCCGGGACAGGGCTCCTACGAGCAGTACTTC
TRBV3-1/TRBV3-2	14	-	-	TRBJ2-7	CASSPVLKRYEQYF	TGTGCCAGCAGCCCGGTACTCAAGAGGTACGAGCAGTACTTC